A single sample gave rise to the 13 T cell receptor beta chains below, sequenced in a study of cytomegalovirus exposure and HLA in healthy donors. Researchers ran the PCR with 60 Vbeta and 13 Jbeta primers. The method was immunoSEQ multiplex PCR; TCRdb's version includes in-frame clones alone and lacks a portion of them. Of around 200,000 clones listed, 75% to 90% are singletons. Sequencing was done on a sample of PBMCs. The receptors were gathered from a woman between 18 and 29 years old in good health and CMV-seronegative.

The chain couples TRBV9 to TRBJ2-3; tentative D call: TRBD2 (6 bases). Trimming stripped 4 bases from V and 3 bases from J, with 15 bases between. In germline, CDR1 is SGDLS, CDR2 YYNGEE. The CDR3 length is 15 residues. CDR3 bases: TGTGCCAGCAGCCCCGGTTGGGGGGTTACAGATACGCAGTATTTT. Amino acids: CASSPGWGVTDTQYF.

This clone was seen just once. CDR3 in DNA: TGTGCCAGCAGCGTAGGGCCGGGACGGGGGATCAATGAGCAGTTCTTC. It is translated as CASSVGPGRGINEQFF. The gene calls are TRBV9 and TRBJ2-1, with D maybe TRBD2 (6 bases). V was clipped by 0 bases and J by 6 bases, with 16 bases between them. This CDR3 has 16 amino acids. Germline V gene data show CDR1 as SGDLS and CDR2 as YYNGEE.

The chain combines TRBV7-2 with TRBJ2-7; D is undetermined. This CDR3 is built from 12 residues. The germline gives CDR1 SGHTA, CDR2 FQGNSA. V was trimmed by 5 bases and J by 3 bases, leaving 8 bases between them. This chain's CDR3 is CASSDTLYEQYF. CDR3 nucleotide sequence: TGTGCCAGCAGCGACACCCTCTACGAGCAGTACTTC.

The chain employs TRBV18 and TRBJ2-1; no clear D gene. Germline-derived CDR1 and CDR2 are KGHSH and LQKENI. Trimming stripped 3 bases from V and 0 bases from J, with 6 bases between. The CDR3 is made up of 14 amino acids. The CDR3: CASSPAGSYNEQFF. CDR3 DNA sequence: TGTGCCAGCTCACCGGCTGGCTCCTACAATGAGCAGTTCTTC.

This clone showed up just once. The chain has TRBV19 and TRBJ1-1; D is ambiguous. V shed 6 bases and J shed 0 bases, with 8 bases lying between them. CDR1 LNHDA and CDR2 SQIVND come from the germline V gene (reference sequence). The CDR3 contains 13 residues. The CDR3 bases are TGTGCCAGTAGCCCTAGTATGAACACTGAAGCTTTCTTT. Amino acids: CASSPSMNTEAFF.

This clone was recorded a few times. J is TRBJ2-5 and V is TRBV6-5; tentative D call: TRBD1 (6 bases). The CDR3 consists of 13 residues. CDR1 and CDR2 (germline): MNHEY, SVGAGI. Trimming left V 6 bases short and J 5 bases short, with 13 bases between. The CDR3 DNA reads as TGTGCCAGCAGGACACAGGGTTCGGAGACCCAGTACTTC. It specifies CASRTQGSETQYF.

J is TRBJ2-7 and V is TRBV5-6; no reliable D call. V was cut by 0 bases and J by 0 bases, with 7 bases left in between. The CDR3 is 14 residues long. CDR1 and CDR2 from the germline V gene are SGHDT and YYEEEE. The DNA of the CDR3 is TGTGCCAGCAGCTTGGGCTACCCCTCCTACGAGCAGTACTTC. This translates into CASSLGYPSYEQYF. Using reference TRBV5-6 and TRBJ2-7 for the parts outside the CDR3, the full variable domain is DAGVTQSPTHLIKTRGQQVTLRCSPKSGHDTVSWYQQALGQGPQFIFQYYEEEERQRGNFPDRFSGHQFPNYSSELNVNALLLGDSALYLCASSLGYPSYEQYFGPGTRLTVT.

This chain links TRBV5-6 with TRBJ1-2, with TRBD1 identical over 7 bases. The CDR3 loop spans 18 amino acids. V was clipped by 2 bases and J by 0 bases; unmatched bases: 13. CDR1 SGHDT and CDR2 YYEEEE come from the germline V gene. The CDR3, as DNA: TGTGCCAGCAGCTTCTCACAGGGGCGGACGCTACCTAACTATGGCTACACCTTC. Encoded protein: CASSFSQGRTLPNYGYTF.

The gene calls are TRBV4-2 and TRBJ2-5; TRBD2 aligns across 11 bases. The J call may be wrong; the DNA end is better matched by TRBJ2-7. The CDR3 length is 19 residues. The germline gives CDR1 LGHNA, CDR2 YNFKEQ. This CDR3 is CASSQDLLAGAYSTYEQYF. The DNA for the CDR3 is TGTGCCAGCAGCCAAGATCTACTAGCGGGAGCCTATTCAACCTACGAGCAGTACTTC.

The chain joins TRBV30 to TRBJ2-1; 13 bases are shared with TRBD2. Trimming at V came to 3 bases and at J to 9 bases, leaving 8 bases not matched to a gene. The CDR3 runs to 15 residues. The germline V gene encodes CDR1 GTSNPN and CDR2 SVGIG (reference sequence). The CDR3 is CAWRDTSGRAAEQFF. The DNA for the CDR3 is TGTGCCTGGAGGGATACTAGCGGGAGGGCCGCTGAGCAGTTCTTC.

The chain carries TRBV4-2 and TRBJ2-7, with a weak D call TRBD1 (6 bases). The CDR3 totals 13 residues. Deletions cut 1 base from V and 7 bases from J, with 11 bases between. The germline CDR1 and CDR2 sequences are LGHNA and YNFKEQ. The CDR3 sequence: CASSQVPGEEQYF. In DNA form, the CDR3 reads TGTGCCAGCAGCCAAGTCCCAGGGGAAGAGCAGTACTTC.

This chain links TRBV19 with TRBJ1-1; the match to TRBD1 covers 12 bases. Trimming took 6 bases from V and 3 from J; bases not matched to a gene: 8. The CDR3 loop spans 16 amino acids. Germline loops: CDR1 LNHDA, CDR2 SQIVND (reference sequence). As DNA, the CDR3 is TGTGCCAGTAGCCTCCGGGACAGGGGGCTTCACACTGAAGCTTTCTTT. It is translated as CASSLRDRGLHTEAFF.

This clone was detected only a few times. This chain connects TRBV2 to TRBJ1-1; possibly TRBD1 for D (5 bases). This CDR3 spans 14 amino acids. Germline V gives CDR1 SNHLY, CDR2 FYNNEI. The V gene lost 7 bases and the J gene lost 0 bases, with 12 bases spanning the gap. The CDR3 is CASTEEQVNTEAFF. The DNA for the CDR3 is TGTGCCAGCACCGAGGAACAGGTGAACACTGAAGCTTTCTTT.